One and the same sample provided the 27 T cell receptor beta chains below, sequenced in a study of early T cells in non-severe SARS-CoV-2 infection. TCRdb redid the calling of the 5' RACE reads with MiXCR, one entry per CDR3 protein. The sample has some 57,000 distinct CDR3 sequences, 10% to 11% seen once. The sequenced sample was whole blood. The receptors shown here come from an adult who was a healthcare worker with PCR-confirmed SARS-CoV-2 infection or an uninfected control (not recorded which).

This clonotype was seen a few times. The V and J genes are TRBV9 and TRBJ2-2; weak D call: TRBD1 (5 bases). This CDR3 region has 14 residues. Deletions cut 2 bases from V and 4 bases from J, with 9 bases between. Germline CDR1 and CDR2: SGDLS and YYNGEE. CDR3 DNA: TGTGCCAGCAGCGTCCAGGGTCCCACCGGGGAGCTGTTTTTT. Protein product: CASSVQGPTGELFF.

This clonotype came up many times. The genes are TRBV28 and TRBJ1-6; D uncertain. V was shortened by 6 bases and J by 8 bases, with 5 bases between the two germline ends. The CDR3 totals 11 residues. Per the germline V gene, CDR1 is MDHEN and CDR2 is SYDVKM. As DNA, the CDR3 is TGTGCCAGCAGCTCCGATTCACCCCTCCACTTT. Protein sequence: CASSSDSPLHF.

This clonotype was seen only a few times. The chain is built from TRBV7-2 and TRBJ1-1; possibly TRBD1 for D (5 bases). Germline CDR1 SGHTA, CDR2 FQGNSA. V was clipped by 5 bases and J by 10 bases, with 17 bases between them. The CDR3 has 13 residues. The CDR3 sequence is CASSPSGRQGAFF. The CDR3 nucleotides read TGTGCCAGCAGCCCAAGCGGGCGTCAGGGAGCTTTCTTT.

This clonotype showed up many times. This rearrangement joins TRBV21-1 to TRBJ2-5; the table's D call, TRBD2, was not checked against the DNA. TRBV21-1 is a known pseudogene. The CDR3 runs 17 residues. This CDR3 reads CASSKALWQGLVETQYF. CDR3 sequence (DNA): TGTGCCAGCAGCAAAGCGCTTTGGCAGGGACTGGTTGAGACCCAGTACTTC.

This clonotype was seen a handful of times. The rearrangement links TRBV2 to TRBJ2-3, with 11 bases fitting TRBD2. The J segment lost 2 bases and the V segment lost 6 bases, leaving 4 bases of the junction unmatched. CDR3 size: 15 residues. Germline CDR1 and CDR2: SNHLY and FYNNEI. The CDR3: CASSASGGTTDTQYF. For the CDR3, the DNA is TGTGCCAGCAGCGCTAGCGGGGGGACCACAGATACGCAGTATTTT.

This chain joins TRBV6-5 and TRBJ1-2; no reliable D call. This CDR3 spans 14 amino acids. V was shortened by 0 bases and J by 4 bases, with 9 bases between the two germline ends. CDR1 and CDR2 (germline): MNHEY, SVGAGI. Here the CDR3 DNA reads TGTGCCAGCAGTTACTCGACAAGAACCTATGGCTACACCTTC. Amino acid sequence: CASSYSTRTYGYTF.

The rearrangement joins TRBV7-9 to TRBJ1-2; D call uncertain. CDR1 and CDR2 (germline): SEHNR, FQNEAQ (reference sequence). Deletions cut 5 bases from V and 0 bases from J, with 13 bases between. This CDR3 has 15 amino acids. CDR3 loop: CASSPRHPTNYGYTF. The CDR3 bases are TGTGCCAGCAGCCCCCGACACCCTACTAACTATGGCTACACCTTC.

The chain links TRBV10-3 to TRBJ2-7, with a tentative D call TRBD2 (5 bases). From germline, CDR1 is ENHRY and CDR2 SYGVKD. This CDR3 comprises 12 residues. V was cut by 2 bases and J by 6 bases, with 8 bases left in between. DNA for the CDR3: TGTGCCATCAGTGAGACTAGGATCGAGCAGTACTTC. Translation gives CAISETRIEQYF.

This clonotype was seen at least ten times. The chain has TRBV10-3 and TRBJ2-4; unclear D gene. This CDR3 has 15 residues. CDR1 and CDR2 (germline): ENHRY, SYGVKD. The V and J ends lost 3 bases and 0 bases respectively, with 9 bases between them. The chain's CDR3 is CAISDSVRAKNIQYF. CDR3 DNA sequence: TGTGCCATCAGTGATTCAGTACGAGCCAAAAACATTCAGTACTTC.

V usage is TRBV27 and J usage is TRBJ2-7; 8 bases are a match to TRBD1. The V gene end was trimmed by 5 bases and the J gene end by 4 bases; junction bases not matched to a gene: 4. Per the germline V gene, CDR1 is MNHEY and CDR2 is SMNVEV (reference sequence). This CDR3 is built from 13 residues. In DNA, the CDR3 is TGTGCCAGCAGTCCCGGGACAGGATACGAGCAGTACTTC. Translation: CASSPGTGYEQYF.

The V and J genes are TRBV19 and TRBJ1-4, with D possibly being TRBD1 (6 bases). Trimming pared 5 bases from V and 0 bases from J, leaving 13 bases between. Germline CDR1 is LNHDA and CDR2 is SQIVND (reference sequence). The CDR3 extends over 16 amino acids. The CDR3, as DNA: TGTGCCAGTAGTCAAGGGGGTTTCGCAACTAATGAAAAACTGTTTTTT. It codes for CASSQGGFATNEKLFF.

This clonotype was detected only a few times. The J gene is TRBJ2-3, the V gene TRBV28, with D perhaps being TRBD1 or TRBD2 (5 bases each). Trimming pared 3 bases from V and 4 bases from J, leaving 17 bases between. Per germline, CDR1 MDHEN and CDR2 SYDVKM. CDR3 length equals 16 residues. The CDR3 region is CASSLGPPIGADTQYF. CDR3 nucleotide sequence: TGTGCCAGCAGTTTGGGACCCCCGATTGGCGCAGATACGCAGTATTTT.

This clonotype was recorded once. The J gene is TRBJ2-5, the V gene TRBV7-8; D is uncertain. CDR3 length: 14 residues. Trimming shortened V by 1 base and J by 2 bases, and 8 bases separated the two germline ends. The germline V gene encodes CDR1 SGHVS and CDR2 FQNEAQ. The CDR3, as DNA: TGTGCCAGCAGCTTAGTGACGGTGCAAGAGACCCAGTACTTC. This translates into CASSLVTVQETQYF. Looking up the rest from reference TRBV7-8 and TRBJ2-5 gives the full variable domain: GAGVSQSPRYKVAKRGQDVALRCDPISGHVSLFWYQQALGQGPEFLTYFQNEAQLDKSGLPSDRFFAERPEGSVSTLKIQRTQQEDSAVYLCASSLVTVQETQYFGPGTRLLVL.

In its sample, this clonotype was seen a few times. The DNA for the CDR3 is TGTGCCAGCCTAGAGGCACTTGCTAGCACAGATACGCAGTATTTT. Protein: CASLEALASTDTQYF. The V and J genes are TRBV10-3 and TRBJ2-3; the D is unclear. The CDR3 spans 15 residues. Trimming stripped 10 bases from V and 0 bases from J, with 17 bases between. Germline V lookup: CDR1 ENHRY, CDR2 SYGVKD.

V and J are TRBV7-9 and TRBJ2-7; 8 bases match TRBD1. V was clipped by 5 bases and J by 2 bases; unmatched bases: 14. Germline CDR1 is SEHNR and CDR2 is FQNEAQ (reference sequence). The CDR3 consists of 17 residues. This chain's CDR3 is CASSPPAWGQDAYEQYF. The CDR3 DNA is TGTGCCAGCAGCCCCCCCGCCTGGGGACAGGATGCCTACGAGCAGTACTTC.

This chain joins TRBV29-1 and TRBJ2-7, with TRBD2 matching 8 bases. This CDR3 has 13 residues. Germline V gene sequence: CDR1 SQVTM, CDR2 ANQGSEA. Unmatched junction bases numbered 8, after V lost 7 bases and J lost 3 bases. The CDR3 region has the DNA TGCAGCGCCGCACACGGGAGGGGCTACGAGCAGTACTTC. This translates into CSAAHGRGYEQYF.

This clonotype was counted at least ten times. The chain couples TRBV6-7 to TRBJ2-4; 10 bases are a match to TRBD1. TRBV6-7 is sorted into the ORF group, with uncertain function. V lost 1 base, J lost 2 bases, and 5 bases stayed unmatched. The CDR3 is 17 amino acids. CDR3 in amino acids: CASSYLSTGGSKNIQYF. Here the CDR3 DNA reads TGTGCCAGCAGTTACTTATCGACAGGGGGCTCCAAAAACATTCAGTACTTC.

At least ten counts were recorded for this clonotype. The chain couples TRBV11-3 to TRBJ2-1; D not resolved. V was shortened by 0 bases and J by 8 bases, with 5 bases between the two germline ends. Germline V gene sequence: CDR1 SGHNT, CDR2 YENEEA. This CDR3 contains 12 residues. CDR3 coding DNA: TGTGCCAGCAGCTTAGATCCGTATGAGCAGTTCTTC. This encodes CASSLDPYEQFF.

The chain carries TRBV10-3 and TRBJ2-7, with D perhaps TRBD1 (5 bases). The CDR3 length is 14 residues. The germline CDR1 and CDR2 sequences are ENHRY and SYGVKD. Trimming shortened V by 10 bases and J by 3 bases, and 19 bases separated the two germline ends. CDR3 sequence (DNA): TGTGCCAGCGCGACCAGGGAAGAATACTACGAGCAGTACTTC. Protein sequence: CASATREEYYEQYF.

This clonotype was counted many times. The rearrangement links TRBV30 to TRBJ2-1; D unclear. The CDR3 has 13 residues. V lost 2 bases to trimming and J lost 4 bases, with 9 bases between them. Germline CDR1 and CDR2: GTSNPN and SVGIG (reference sequence). The CDR3 protein is CAWSLGSYNEQFF. CDR3 in DNA: TGTGCCTGGAGTCTTGGCAGTTACAATGAGCAGTTCTTC.

This clonotype was seen ten or more times. V gene TRBV6-6 combines with J gene TRBJ2-3; D may correspond to TRBD1 or TRBD2 (5 bases each). The V end was cut by 4 bases, the J end by 2 bases, with 19 bases between. The CDR3 is 17 amino acids. Germline V gene data show CDR1 as MNHNY and CDR2 as SVGAGI (reference sequence). CDR3 loop: CASSLYLGGLVTDTQYF. The DNA of the CDR3 is TGTGCCAGCAGTTTGTATCTTGGGGGATTAGTCACAGATACGCAGTATTTT.

The chain carries TRBV3-1 and TRBJ2-3; 10 nucleotides agree with TRBD2. The V gene's germline CDR1 is LGHDT and CDR2 YNNKEL (reference sequence). Trimming took 4 bases from V and 1 from J; bases not matched to a gene: 2. The CDR3 loop spans 15 amino acids. DNA for the CDR3: TGTGCCAGCAGCCCAGCGGGGGGGCGCACAGATACGCAGTATTTT. Protein product: CASSPAGGRTDTQYF.

A few counts support this clonotype. The chain joins TRBV2 to TRBJ2-1; 11 nucleotides match TRBD2. The V and J ends lost 8 bases and 14 bases, in that order; junction bases with no gene match: 11. CDR1 and CDR2 from the germline V gene are SNHLY and FYNNEI. This CDR3 is 13 amino acids long. The CDR3, as DNA: TGTGCCAGCCAAGGACTAGCGGGCTTGTGGAAGTTCTTC. It specifies CASQGLAGLWKFF.

The genes are TRBV10-2 and TRBJ2-3; D is ambiguous. CDR1 WSHSY and CDR2 SAAADI come from the germline V gene. V was cut by 2 bases and J by 2 bases, with 2 bases left in between. CDR3 length: 12 amino acids. The CDR3 loop is CASSEITDTQYF. DNA of the CDR3: TGCGCCAGCAGTGAGATCACAGATACGCAGTATTTT.

In its sample, this clonotype was seen a few times. The genes are TRBV12-3 or TRBV12-4 and TRBJ1-2; D remains unclear. The V end lost 3 bases, the J end lost 2 bases, and 7 bases lay between the germline ends. The CDR3 loop spans 13 amino acids. CDR3 DNA sequence: TGTGCCAGCAGTTTTCAGGAGAACTATGGCTACACCTTC. It specifies CASSFQENYGYTF.

There are a few counts of this clonotype. The chain carries TRBV10-3 and TRBJ2-7; D remains unclear. V was shortened by 11 bases and J by 4 bases, with 24 bases between the two germline ends. The CDR3 totals 15 residues. CDR1 and CDR2 from the germline V gene are ENHRY and SYGVKD. The CDR3 sequence is CASSHISLGFYEQYF. The CDR3 bases are TGTGCCTCCAGTCACATTAGCTTAGGCTTTTACGAGCAGTACTTC.

About this clonotype itself: A much more abundant neighbour one base away suggests this may be a read error. The V and J genes are TRBV7-9 and TRBJ1-4; no definite D call. Germline V gene data show CDR1 as SEHNR and CDR2 as FQNEAQ (reference sequence). Trimming pared 6 bases from V and 4 bases from J, leaving 12 bases between. This CDR3 comprises 14 residues. This chain's CDR3 is CASRPNGYNEKLFF. The CDR3 bases are TGTGCCAGCAGACCGAATGGCTATAATGAAAAACTGTTTTTT.